This is a list of T cell receptor beta chains from one sample in a study of a mutant IDH1 vaccine in newly diagnosed glioma. Which antigens these TCRs recognize remains unknown. Profiling relied on immunoSEQ multiplex PCR, and the TCRdb table lists in-frame clones only, not all of them. The sample includes tens of thousands of clones, 85% to 90% of them seen just once. Sequenced here: PBMCs, sampled from a glioma patient whose treatment included an IDH1 peptide vaccine. These TCRs come from a woman aged 50 to 60 with glioma. CDR3s include the opening cysteine and the closing phenylalanine or tryptophan.

V,J,length,CDR3
TRBV7-3,TRBJ2-1,16,CASSLGGGGIYNEQFF
TRBV5-1,TRBJ1-1,18,CASSLVPSGQGSNTEAFF
TRBV28,TRBJ1-2,12,CASSPVLKRYTF
TRBV6-1,TRBJ2-7,14,CASSEGGRDYEQYF
TRBV6-5,TRBJ1-2,15,CASSYKAGAHYGYTF
TRBV5-1,TRBJ2-3,19,CASSLVFEALSLSTDTQYF
TRBV7-9,TRBJ2-1,13,CASWGGRDNEQFF
TRBV29-1,TRBJ2-1,15,CSVDKPGRQYNEQFF
TRBV27,TRBJ1-2,14,CASRQGDPLYGYTF
TRBV4-1,TRBJ2-2,15,CASSQAWGRTGELFF
TRBV7-8,TRBJ2-7,15,CASSSERFSSYEQYF
TRBV6-5,TRBJ2-7,14,CASSEGGVLYEQYF
TRBV14,TRBJ2-3,13,CASSQANTDTQYF
TRBV7-3,TRBJ2-3,12,CASSPGRDTQYF
TRBV18,TRBJ1-5,16,CASSPSFAGGNQPQHF